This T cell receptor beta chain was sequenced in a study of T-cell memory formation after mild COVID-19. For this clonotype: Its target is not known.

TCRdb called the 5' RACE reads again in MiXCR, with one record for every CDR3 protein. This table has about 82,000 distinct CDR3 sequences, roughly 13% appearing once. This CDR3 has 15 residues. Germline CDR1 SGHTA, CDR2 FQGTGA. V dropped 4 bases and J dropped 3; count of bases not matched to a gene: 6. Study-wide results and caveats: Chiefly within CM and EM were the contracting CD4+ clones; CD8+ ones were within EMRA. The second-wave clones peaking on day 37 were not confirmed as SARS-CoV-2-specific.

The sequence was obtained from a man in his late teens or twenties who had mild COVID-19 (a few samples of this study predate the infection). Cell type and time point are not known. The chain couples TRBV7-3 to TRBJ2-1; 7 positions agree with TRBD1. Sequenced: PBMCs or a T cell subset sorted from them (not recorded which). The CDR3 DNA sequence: TGTGCCAGCAGCTGGGCAGGGGGTGGCTACAATGAGCAGTTCTTC. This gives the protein CASSWAGGGYNEQFF.